The entry that follows covers one T cell receptor (beta chain) sequence. The data originate from a study of blood T cell repertoires in COVID-19. Method: immunoSEQ multiplex PCR; TCRdb's copy keeps in-frame clones and lacks some. The sample has 250,000 to 300,000 clones, roughly 80% seen once; the top ten hold 3.5% to 5.5%. Germline values: CDR1 SGHAT, CDR2 FQNNGV. Trimming removed 3 bases at V and 2 bases at J, with 14 bases between. This CDR3 has 15 amino acids. The sequence was obtained from a man in his 60s who had recovered from COVID-19. V and J are TRBV11-2 and TRBJ2-7; TRBD1 might be the D (5 bases). Sequenced: peripheral blood. CDR3 nucleotides: TGTGCCAGCAGCTTTTCATCAGGGTATACCTACGAGCAGTACTTC. As protein: CASSFSSGYTYEQYF.